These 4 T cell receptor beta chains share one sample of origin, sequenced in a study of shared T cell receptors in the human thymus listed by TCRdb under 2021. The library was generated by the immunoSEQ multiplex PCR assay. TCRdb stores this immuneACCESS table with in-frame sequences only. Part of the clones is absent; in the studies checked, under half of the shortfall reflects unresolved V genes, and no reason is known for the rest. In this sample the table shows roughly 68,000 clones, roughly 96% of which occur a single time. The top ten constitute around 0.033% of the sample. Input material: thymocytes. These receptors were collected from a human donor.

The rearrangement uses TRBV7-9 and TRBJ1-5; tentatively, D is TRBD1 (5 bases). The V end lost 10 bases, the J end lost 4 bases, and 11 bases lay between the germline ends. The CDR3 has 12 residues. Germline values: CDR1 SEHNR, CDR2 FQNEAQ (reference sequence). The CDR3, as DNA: TGTGCCACCCAGGAGGGGAATCAGCCCCAGCATTTT. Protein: CATQEGNQPQHF. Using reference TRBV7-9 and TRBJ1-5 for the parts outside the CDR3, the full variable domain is DTGVSQNPRHKITKRGQNVTFRCDPISEHNRLYWYRQTLGQGPEFLTYFQNEAQLEKSRLLSDRFSAERPKGSFSTLEIQRTEQGDSAMYLCATQEGNQPQHFGDGTRLSIL.

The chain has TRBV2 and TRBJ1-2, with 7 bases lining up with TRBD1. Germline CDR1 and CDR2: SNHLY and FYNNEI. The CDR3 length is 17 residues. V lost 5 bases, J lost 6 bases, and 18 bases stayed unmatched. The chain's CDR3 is CASSTRTGVGKNDGYTF. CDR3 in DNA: TGTGCCAGCAGTACACGGACAGGCGTGGGGAAGAACGATGGCTACACCTTC.

CDR3 in DNA: TGTGCCAGCAGCTTTGGACAGGGGGGTACTGAAGCTTTCTTT. The encoded protein is CASSFGQGGTEAFF. This chain links TRBV5-4 with TRBJ1-1; 10 bases are shared with TRBD1. Germline assignment: CDR1 SGHNT and CDR2 YYREEE (reference sequence). The CDR3 loop spans 14 amino acids. V was pared by 2 bases and J by 5 bases, with 3 bases of the junction left unmatched.

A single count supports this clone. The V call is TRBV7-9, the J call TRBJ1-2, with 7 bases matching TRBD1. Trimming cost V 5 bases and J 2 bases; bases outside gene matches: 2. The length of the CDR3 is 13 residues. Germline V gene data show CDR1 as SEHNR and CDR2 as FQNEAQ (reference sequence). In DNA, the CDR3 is TGTGCCAGCAGCACACAGGGGAACTATGGCTACACCTTC. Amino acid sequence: CASSTQGNYGYTF.